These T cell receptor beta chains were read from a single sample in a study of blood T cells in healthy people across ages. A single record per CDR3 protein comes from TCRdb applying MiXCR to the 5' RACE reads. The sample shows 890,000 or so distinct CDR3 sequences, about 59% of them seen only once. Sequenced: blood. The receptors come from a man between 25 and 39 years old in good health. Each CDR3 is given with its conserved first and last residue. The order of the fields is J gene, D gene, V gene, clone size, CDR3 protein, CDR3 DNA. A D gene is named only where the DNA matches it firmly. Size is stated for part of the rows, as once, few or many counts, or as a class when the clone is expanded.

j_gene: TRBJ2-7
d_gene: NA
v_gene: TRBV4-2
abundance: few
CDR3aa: CASSHPAAGSSYEQYF
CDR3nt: TGTGCCAGCAGCCACCCAGCGGCGGGGAGCTCCTACGAGCAGTACTTC

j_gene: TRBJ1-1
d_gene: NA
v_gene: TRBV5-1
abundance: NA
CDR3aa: CASSSPTDPNTEAFF
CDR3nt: TGCGCCAGCAGCTCACCGACGGATCCGAACACTGAAGCTTTCTTT

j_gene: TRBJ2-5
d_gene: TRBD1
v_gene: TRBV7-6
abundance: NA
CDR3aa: CASSLGTGGNQETQYF
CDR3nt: TGTGCCAGCAGCTTAGGGACAGGGGGGAACCAAGAGACCCAGTACTTC

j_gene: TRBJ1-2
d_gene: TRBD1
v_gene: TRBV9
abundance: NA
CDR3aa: CASSSSTGSDGYTF
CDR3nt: TGTGCCAGCAGCTCCTCGACAGGGTCGGATGGCTACACCTTC

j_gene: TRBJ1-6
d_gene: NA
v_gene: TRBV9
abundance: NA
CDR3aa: CVSSPTTWESPLHF
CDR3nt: TGTGTCAGCAGCCCCACGACTTGGGAGTCACCCCTCCACTTT

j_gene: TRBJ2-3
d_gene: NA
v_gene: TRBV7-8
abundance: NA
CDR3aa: CASSLEIRADTQYF
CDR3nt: TGTGCCAGCAGCTTAGAAATCAGGGCAGATACGCAGTATTTT

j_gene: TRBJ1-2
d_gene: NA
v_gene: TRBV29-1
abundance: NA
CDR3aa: CSVDLQGSEGSGYTF
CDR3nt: TGCAGCGTGGACCTTCAGGGTTCAGAGGGTAGTGGCTACACCTTC

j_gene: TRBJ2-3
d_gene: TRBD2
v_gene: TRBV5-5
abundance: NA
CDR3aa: CASSPNIAGADTQYF
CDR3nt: TGTGCCAGCAGCCCGAACATAGCGGGAGCGGATACGCAGTATTTT

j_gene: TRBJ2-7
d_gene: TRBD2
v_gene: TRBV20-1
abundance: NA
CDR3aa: CSARPTSVYEQYF
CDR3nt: TGCAGTGCTAGACCAACTAGCGTCTACGAGCAGTACTTC

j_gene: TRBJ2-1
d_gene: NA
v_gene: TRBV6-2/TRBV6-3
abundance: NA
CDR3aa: CASSYWGSNEQFF
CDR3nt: TGTGCCAGCAGTTACTGGGGTTCCAATGAGCAGTTCTTC

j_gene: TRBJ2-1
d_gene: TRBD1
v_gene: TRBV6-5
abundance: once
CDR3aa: CASSYGTGLDEQFF
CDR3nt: TGTGCCAGCAGTTACGGGACAGGGTTGGATGAGCAGTTCTTC

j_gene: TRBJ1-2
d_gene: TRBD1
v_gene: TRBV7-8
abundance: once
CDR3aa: CASSGRTGGAGYGYTF
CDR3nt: TGTGCCAGCAGCGGGAGAACAGGGGGCGCAGGGTATGGCTACACCTTC

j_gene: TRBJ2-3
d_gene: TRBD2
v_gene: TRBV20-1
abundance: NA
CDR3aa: CSAHRLAASTDTQYF
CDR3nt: TGCAGTGCCCACCGACTAGCGGCTAGCACAGATACGCAGTATTTT

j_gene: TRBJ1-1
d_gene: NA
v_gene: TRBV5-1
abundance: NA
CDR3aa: CASSPNGQMNTEAFF
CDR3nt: TGCGCCAGCAGCCCAAACGGACAGATGAACACTGAAGCTTTCTTT

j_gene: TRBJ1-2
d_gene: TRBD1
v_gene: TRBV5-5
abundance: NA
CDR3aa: CASSPMMRTGGYYGYTF
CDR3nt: TGTGCCAGCAGCCCTATGATGCGGACAGGGGGCTACTATGGCTACACCTTC

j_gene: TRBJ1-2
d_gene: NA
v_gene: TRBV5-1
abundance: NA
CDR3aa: CASSPGANSYEQYFDYGYTF
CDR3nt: NA

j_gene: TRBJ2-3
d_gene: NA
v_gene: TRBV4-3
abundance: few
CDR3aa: CASSPGAGPSTDTQYF
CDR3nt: TGCGCCAGCAGCCCGGGGGCGGGACCTAGCACAGATACGCAGTATTTT

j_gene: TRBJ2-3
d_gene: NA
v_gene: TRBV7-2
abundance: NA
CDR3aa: CASSPQSGETDTQYF
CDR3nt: TGTGCCAGCAGCCCCCAATCGGGGGAAACAGATACGCAGTATTTT

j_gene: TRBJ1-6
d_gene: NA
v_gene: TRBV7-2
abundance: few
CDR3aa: CASSLAGAATYNSPLHF
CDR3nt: TGTGCCAGCAGCTTAGCGGGAGCGGCTACCTATAATTCACCCCTCCACTTT

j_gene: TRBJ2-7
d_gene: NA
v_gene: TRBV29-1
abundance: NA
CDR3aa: CSVLQDYEQYF
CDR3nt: TGCAGCGTTTTACAGGATTACGAGCAGTACTTC

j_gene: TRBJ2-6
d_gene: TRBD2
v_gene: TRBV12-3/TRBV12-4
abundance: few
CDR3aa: CASSLPELAGFGANVLTF
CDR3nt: TGTGCCAGCAGCCTCCCCGAACTAGCGGGGTTCGGGGCCAACGTCCTGACTTTC

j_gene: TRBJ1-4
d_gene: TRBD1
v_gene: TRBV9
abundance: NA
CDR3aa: CASGFRGTTNEKLFF
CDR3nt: TGTGCCAGCGGATTCAGGGGGACAACTAATGAAAAACTGTTTTTT

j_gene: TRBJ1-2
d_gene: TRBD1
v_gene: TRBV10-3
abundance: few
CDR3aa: CAIGLQGAEYGYTF
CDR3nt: TGTGCCATCGGGCTACAGGGGGCCGAGTATGGCTACACCTTC

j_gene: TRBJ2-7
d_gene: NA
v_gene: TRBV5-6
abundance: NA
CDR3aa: CASSLWPSRGPEQYF
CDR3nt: TGTGCCAGCAGCTTGTGGCCAAGTCGAGGACCCGAGCAGTACTTC

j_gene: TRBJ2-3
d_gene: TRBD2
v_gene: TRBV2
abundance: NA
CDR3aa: CASSSGLAGWTDTQYF
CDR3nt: TGTGCCAGCAGTTCAGGACTAGCGGGGTGGACAGATACGCAGTATTTT

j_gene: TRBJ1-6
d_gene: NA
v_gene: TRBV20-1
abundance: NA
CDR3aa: CSASRGPKDSPLHF
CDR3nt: TGCAGTGCTAGTCGAGGTCCCAAGGATTCACCCCTCCACTTT

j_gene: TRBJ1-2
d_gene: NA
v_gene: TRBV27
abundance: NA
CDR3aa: CASSPDGPSNYGYTF
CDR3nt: TGTGCCAGCAGTCCGGACGGACCTTCCAACTATGGCTACACCTTC

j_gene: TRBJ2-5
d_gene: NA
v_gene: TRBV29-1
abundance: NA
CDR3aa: CSVLLQLTGTQYF
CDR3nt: TGCAGCGTACTATTGCAGCTGACGGGGACCCAGTACTTC

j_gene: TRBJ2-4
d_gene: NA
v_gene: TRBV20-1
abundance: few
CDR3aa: CSAGALAKNIQYF
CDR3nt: TGCAGTGCTGGGGCGTTAGCCAAAAACATTCAGTACTTC

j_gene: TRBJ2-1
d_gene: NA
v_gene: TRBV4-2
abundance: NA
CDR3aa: CASSQEGGGGYYNEQFF
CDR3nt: TGTGCCAGCAGCCAAGAAGGAGGAGGGGGTTACTACAATGAGCAGTTCTTC

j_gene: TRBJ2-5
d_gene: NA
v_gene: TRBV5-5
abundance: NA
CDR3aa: CASSWAEETQYF
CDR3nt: TGTGCCAGCAGCTGGGCGGAGGAGACCCAGTACTTC

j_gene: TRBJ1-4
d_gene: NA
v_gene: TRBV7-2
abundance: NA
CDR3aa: CASSSYGTHEKLFF
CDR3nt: TGTGCCAGCAGCTCTTACGGGACGCATGAAAAACTGTTTTTT

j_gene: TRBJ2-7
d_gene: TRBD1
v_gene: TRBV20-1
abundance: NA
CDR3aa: CSAVGGTGGYEQYF
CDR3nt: TGCAGTGCTGTGGGAGGGACAGGGGGCTACGAGCAGTACTTC

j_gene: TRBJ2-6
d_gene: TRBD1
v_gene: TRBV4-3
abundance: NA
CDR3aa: CASSQPRTGDLGANVLTF
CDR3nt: TGCGCCAGCAGCCAACCCAGGACAGGGGATCTCGGGGCCAACGTCCTGACTTTC

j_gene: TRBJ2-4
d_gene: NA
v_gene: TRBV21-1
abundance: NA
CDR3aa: CASSTPRGILAKNIQYF
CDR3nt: TGTGCCAGCAGCACCCCACGGGGGATCCTAGCCAAAAACATTCAGTACTTC

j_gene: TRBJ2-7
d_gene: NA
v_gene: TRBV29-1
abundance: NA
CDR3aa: CSVGTAYSYEQYF
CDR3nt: TGCAGCGTTGGGACGGCCTACTCCTACGAGCAGTACTTC

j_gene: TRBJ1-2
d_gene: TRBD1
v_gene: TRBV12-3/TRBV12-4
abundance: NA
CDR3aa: CASSRRTGLTNYGYTF
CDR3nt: TGTGCCAGCAGCCGCCGGACAGGCCTAACTAACTATGGCTACACCTTC

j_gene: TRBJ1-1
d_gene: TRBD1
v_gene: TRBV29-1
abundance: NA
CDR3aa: CSVEVVAGTGEGWANTEAFF
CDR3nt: TGCAGCGTTGAAGTAGTTGCCGGGACAGGGGAAGGTTGGGCGAACACTGAAGCTTTCTTT

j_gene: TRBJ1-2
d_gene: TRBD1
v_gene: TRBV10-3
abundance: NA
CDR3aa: CAIKKDREVNYGYTF
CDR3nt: TGTGCCATCAAGAAGGACAGGGAGGTTAACTATGGCTACACCTTC

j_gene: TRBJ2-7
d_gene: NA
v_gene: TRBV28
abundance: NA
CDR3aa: CASTRRDPSSQYF
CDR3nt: TGTGCCAGCACACGGAGGGACCCCTCATCCCAGTACTTC

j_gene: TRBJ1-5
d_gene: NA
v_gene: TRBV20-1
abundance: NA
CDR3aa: CSANARDGQPQHF
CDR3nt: TGCAGTGCAAACGCCCGGGACGGACAGCCCCAGCATTTT

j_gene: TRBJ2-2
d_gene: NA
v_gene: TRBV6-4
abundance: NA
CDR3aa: CASSRGASTGELFF
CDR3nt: TGTGCCAGCAGCAGGGGTGCGAGCACCGGGGAGCTGTTTTTT

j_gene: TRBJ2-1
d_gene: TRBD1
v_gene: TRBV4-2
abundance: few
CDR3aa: CASSQDRVNEQFF
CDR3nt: TGTGCCAGCAGCCAGGACAGGGTCAATGAGCAGTTCTTC

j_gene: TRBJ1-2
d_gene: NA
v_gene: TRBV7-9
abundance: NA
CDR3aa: CASSYHRAPNYGYTF
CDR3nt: TGTGCCAGCAGCTACCACAGAGCCCCTAACTATGGCTACACCTTC

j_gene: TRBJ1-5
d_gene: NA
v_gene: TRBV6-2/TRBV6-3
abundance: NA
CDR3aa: CASSLTGGHQPQHF
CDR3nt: TGTGCCAGCAGTTTAACTGGAGGGCATCAGCCCCAGCATTTT